The 26 T cell receptor beta chains presented below share a single source sample, sequenced in a study of T cell responses to AZD1222 COVID-19 vaccine (TCRdb year 2021). The sample's time point, from its label and the paper: about 28 days (+/-7) after the second vaccine dose. The library was made by the immunoSEQ multiplex PCR assay. TCRdb limited this immuneACCESS table to in-frame rearrangements with V and J called. A share of clones is missing; checked studies link under half to unresolved V genes, and the rest is unexplained. Recorded for this sample are some 130,000 clones; 90% to 95% of them occurred a single time. The ten largest make up around 7.1% of the sample. The material was peripheral blood, obtained 28 days after the second AZD1222 dose. The receptors were sampled from an adult who received the AZD1222 COVID-19 vaccine.

This sequence joins TRBV5-4 and TRBJ1-2; D is unclear. This CDR3 spans 15 amino acids. The germline V gene has CDR1 SGHNT and CDR2 YYREEE (reference sequence). Trimming cost V 0 bases and J 0 bases, with 9 bases left between them. Written as DNA, the CDR3 is TGTGCCAGCAGCTTGGGAGCAGTAGCTAACTATGGCTACACCTTC. It translates to CASSLGAVANYGYTF. Using reference TRBV5-4 and TRBJ1-2 for the parts outside the CDR3, the full variable domain is ETGVTQSPTHLIKTRGQQVTLRCSSQSGHNTVSWYQQALGQGPQFIFQYYREEENGRGNFPPRFSGLQFPNYSSELNVNALELDDSALYLCASSLGAVANYGYTFGSGTRLTVV.

V and J are TRBV19 and TRBJ2-5, with 8 bases identical to TRBD1. This CDR3 spans 15 amino acids. Trimming removed 1 base from V and 1 base from J; junction bases left unmatched: 2. Looked up from germline, CDR1 is LNHDA and CDR2 is SQIVND (reference sequence). The CDR3 reads CASSIGGQGQETQYF. CDR3 DNA: TGTGCCAGTAGTATAGGCGGACAGGGCCAAGAGACCCAGTACTTC.

This chain uses TRBV4-3 with TRBJ1-3; D uncertain. Trimming took off 2 bases at V and 4 bases at J, with 15 bases between the two ends. The CDR3 is 16 residues long. Germline-derived CDR1 and CDR2 are LGHNA and YSLEER. The CDR3 loop reads CASSQWGFEDGNTIYF. The DNA of the CDR3 is TGCGCCAGCAGCCAATGGGGTTTTGAAGACGGAAACACCATATATTTT.

The chain recombines TRBV12-5 with TRBJ1-3; perhaps TRBD1 as D (5 bases). Trimming took off 0 bases at V and 0 bases at J, with 9 bases between the two ends. The CDR3 length is 16 residues. Germline CDR1 LGHNT, CDR2 FRNRAP. The CDR3 loop reads CASGLVTGRSGNTIYF. The CDR3 coding sequence is TGTGCTAGTGGTTTGGTAACAGGCCGCTCTGGAAACACCATATATTTT.

V usage is TRBV7-9 and J usage is TRBJ1-6; D might be TRBD1 (5 bases). The V end was cut by 5 bases, the J end by 8 bases, with 16 bases between. The CDR3 runs 15 residues. Germline V gene sequence: CDR1 SEHNR, CDR2 FQNEAQ (reference sequence). The CDR3 DNA reads as TGTGCCAGCAGCACATCGGGACGGCTTTATTCACCCCTCCACTTT. Amino acid sequence: CASSTSGRLYSPLHF.

The chain combines TRBV28 with TRBJ2-1; D perhaps matches TRBD1 (6 bases). The CDR3 sequence is 12 residues long. Germline lookup yields CDR1 MDHEN and CDR2 SYDVKM. V lost 5 bases to trimming and J lost 14 bases, with 16 bases between them. The CDR3: CASSPHHRVEFF. CDR3 nucleotides: TGTGCCAGCAGTCCCCACCACAGGGTGGAGTTCTTC.

The count of this clone is one. The chain combines TRBV21-1 with TRBJ1-5; the D call TRBD1 from the table was never checked on the DNA. TRBV21-1 is listed as a pseudogene. The CDR3 loop spans 21 amino acids. CDR3 nucleotide sequence: TGTGCCAGCAGCAAAAATGGTGGACAGGGCGTAGCTTCATTTGGCAATCAGCCCCAGCATTTT. This codes for CASSKNGGQGVASFGNQPQHF.

CDR3 sequence (DNA): TGTGCCAGCAGCTTGCGGCAGGTGTTAAACACCGGGGAGCTGTTTTTT. Translation gives CASSLRQVLNTGELFF. This sequence joins TRBV7-3 and TRBJ2-2; no clear D gene. The CDR3 runs 16 residues. With 3 bases removed from V and 2 bases from J, the gap between germline ends came to 13 bases. Germline V gene lookup returns CDR1 SGHTA and CDR2 FQGTGA. Supplemented by reference TRBV7-3 and TRBJ2-2, the full variable domain reads GAGVSQTPSNKVTEKGKYVELRCDPISGHTALYWYRQSLGQGPEFLIYFQGTGAADDSGLPNDRFFAVRPEGSVSTLKIQRTERGDSAVYLCASSLRQVLNTGELFFGEGSRLTVL.

This clone has just one count. V and J are TRBV24-1 and TRBJ2-3, with TRBD2 matching over 13 bases. CDR3 size: 16 residues. The V segment lost 5 bases and the J segment 4 bases; nucleotides outside the gene matches: 5. The germline CDR1 and CDR2 sequences are KGHDR and SFDVKD. CDR3 nucleotides: TGTGCCACCAGTGGTACTAGCGGGGGGGCCCCAGATACGCAGTATTTT. It encodes CATSGTSGGAPDTQYF.

The DNA of the CDR3 is TGCGCCAGCAGACTGACTCGGTCCTGCAGTGGCTACACCTTC. Its translation is CASRLTRSCSGYTF. V is TRBV5-1 and J is TRBJ1-2; D is ambiguous. The V end lost 5 bases, the J end lost 7 bases, and 18 bases lay between the germline ends. The CDR3 has 14 amino acids. The germline V gene has CDR1 SGHRS and CDR2 YFSETQ.

This sequence joins TRBV9 and TRBJ1-6; the match to TRBD1 covers 7 bases. Germline V gives CDR1 SGDLS, CDR2 YYNGEE. The V gene end was trimmed by 4 bases and the J gene end by 11 bases; junction bases not matched to a gene: 6. The CDR3 length is 13 residues. The CDR3 sequence is CASSRQGNAPLHF. In nucleotides, the CDR3 is TGTGCCAGCAGCCGACAGGGAAACGCACCCCTCCACTTT.

This rearrangement joins TRBV2 to TRBJ2-7; the match to TRBD1 covers 7 bases. Germline CDR1 and CDR2: SNHLY and FYNNEI. This CDR3 region has 14 residues. J was trimmed by 3 bases and V by 6 bases; bases with no gene match: 8. CDR3 in DNA: TGTGCCAGCAGACTTCCGGGACAGAACTACGAGCAGTACTTC. Translating gives CASRLPGQNYEQYF. The variable domain in full, completed from reference TRBV2 and TRBJ2-7, reads EPEVTQTPSHQVTQMGQEVILRCVPISNHLYFYWYRQILGQKVEFLVSFYNNEISEKSEIFDDQFSVERPDGSNFTLKIRSTKLEDSAMYFCASRLPGQNYEQYFGPGTRLTVT.

The rearrangement links TRBV4-1 to TRBJ2-7; D is unclear. V was clipped by 1 base and J by 0 bases, with 10 bases between them. The CDR3 extends over 15 amino acids. The V gene's germline CDR1 is MGHRA and CDR2 YSYEKL. The CDR3 DNA sequence: TGCGCCAGCAGCCAAGGACGGGTTAGCTCCTACGAGCAGTACTTC. This translates into CASSQGRVSSYEQYF.

V is TRBV21-1 and J is TRBJ2-5. TRBV21-1 is annotated as a pseudogene. The length of the CDR3 is 10 residues. CDR3 bases: TGTGCCAGCAGCAAAGAGACCCAGTACTTC. This codes for CASSKETQYF.

The chain uses TRBV5-6 and TRBJ1-5; D not resolved. The CDR3 spans 15 residues. Between the trimmed V and J ends, which lost 0 bases and 0 bases, there was a span of 7 bases. Germline-derived CDR1 and CDR2 are SGHDT and YYEEEE. CDR3 in DNA: TGTGCCAGCAGCTTGGGAGGGTTTAGCAATCAGCCCCAGCATTTT. Translating it yields CASSLGGFSNQPQHF.

This clone was counted once. The V and J genes are TRBV5-5 and TRBJ1-1; no clear D gene. Looked up from germline, CDR1 is SGHKS and CDR2 is YYEKEE (reference sequence). CDR3 length equals 16 residues. Trimming removed 2 bases at V and 0 bases at J, with 14 bases between. This chain's CDR3 is CASSFGTTVLNTEAFF. The CDR3 bases are TGTGCCAGCAGCTTTGGTACAACAGTCCTGAACACTGAAGCTTTCTTT.

This chain links TRBV5-1 with TRBJ1-2; D gene ambiguous. The V end was cut by 0 bases, the J end by 4 bases, with 10 bases between. This CDR3 comprises 14 residues. The V gene's germline CDR1 is SGHRS and CDR2 YFSETQ. The CDR3 region is CASSLDFWVYGYTF. The CDR3 nucleotides are TGCGCCAGCAGCTTGGATTTCTGGGTCTATGGCTACACCTTC.

The rearrangement joins TRBV19 to TRBJ1-1, with TRBD1 as a possible D gene (6 bases). Per germline, CDR1 LNHDA and CDR2 SQIVND (reference sequence). The CDR3 has 15 amino acids. V lost 7 bases, J lost 4 bases, and 19 bases lay in between. Here the CDR3 reads CASISSGGRATEAFF. The CDR3 DNA reads TGTGCCAGTATTTCCTCGGGGGGGCGGGCCACTGAAGCTTTCTTT.

The chain carries TRBV28 and TRBJ1-2; TRBD1 aligns across 9 bases. Germline CDR1 reads MDHEN; CDR2 reads SYDVKM. The CDR3 has 15 amino acids. V was clipped by 8 bases and J by 4 bases; unmatched bases: 11. CDR3 sequence (DNA): TGTGCCAGCGACAGGCCGGGACAGGGAGTCTATGGCTACACCTTC. Amino acid sequence: CASDRPGQGVYGYTF.

This clone came up a few times. The rearrangement links TRBV11-1 to TRBJ2-1; 9 bases agree with TRBD1. CDR1 is SGHAT, CDR2 FQDESV, per germline (reference sequence). The V and J ends lost 8 bases and 0 bases, in that order; junction bases with no gene match: 2. This CDR3 comprises 14 residues. The CDR3 DNA sequence: TGTGCCAGCGCGGGACAGGGCTCCTACAATGAGCAGTTCTTC. This codes for CASAGQGSYNEQFF.

V and J are TRBV6-6 and TRBJ1-1, with TRBD1 as a possible D gene (6 bases). This CDR3 spans 15 amino acids. Trimming cost V 5 bases and J 4 bases, with 17 bases left between them. Germline-derived CDR1 and CDR2 are MNHNY and SVGAGI (reference sequence). CDR3 sequence reads: CASSRGGSSGTEAFF. In DNA, the CDR3 is TGTGCCAGCAGTCGAGGGGGGAGTTCGGGCACTGAAGCTTTCTTT.

The CDR3 here is CASSQVGEGTQYF. DNA of the CDR3: TGCGCCAGCAGCCAAGTCGGCGAGGGGACCCAGTACTTC. The chain is built from TRBV4-3 and TRBJ2-5; tentative D call: TRBD2 (5 bases). This CDR3 region has 13 residues. V lost 1 base to trimming and J lost 7 bases, with 10 bases between them. In germline, CDR1 is LGHNA, CDR2 YSLEER.

The J gene is TRBJ2-7, the V gene TRBV2; the D call may be TRBD1 or TRBD2 (6 bases each). V was cut by 3 bases and J by 6 bases, with 18 bases left in between. CDR1 and CDR2 (germline): SNHLY, FYNNEI. The CDR3 is 15 amino acids. CDR3 coding DNA: TGTGCCAGCAGTGATCGGGGGCAGGGTGGCTCCGAGCAGTACTTC. Translation gives CASSDRGQGGSEQYF.

This sequence joins TRBV2 and TRBJ1-2, with TRBD1 as a possible D gene (6 bases). In germline, CDR1 is SNHLY, CDR2 FYNNEI. CDR3 length equals 13 residues. Trimming left V 4 bases short and J 2 bases short, with 8 bases between. The CDR3: CASSVTGNYGYTF. CDR3 nucleotides: TGTGCCAGCAGTGTTACAGGGAACTATGGCTACACCTTC.

This chain links TRBV28 with TRBJ1-5, with a possible D match to TRBD1 (5 bases). The germline V and J ends were trimmed by 10 bases and 4 bases, with 11 bases remaining between them. The CDR3 consists of 12 residues. Looked up from germline, CDR1 is MDHEN and CDR2 is SYDVKM. The CDR3 bases are TGTGCCACACTCCAGGGTAATCAGCCCCAGCATTTT. This sequence encodes CATLQGNQPQHF.

V usage is TRBV11-3 and J usage is TRBJ2-3; no firm D call. Germline V gives CDR1 SGHNT, CDR2 YENEEA. This CDR3 has 12 residues. V lost 1 base and J lost 7, with 6 bases in between. The CDR3 coding sequence is TGTGCCAGCAGCTTAGTTGGAAATACGCAGTATTTT. Translated, it gives CASSLVGNTQYF.